This is a list of T cell receptor beta chains from one sample in a study of cytomegalovirus exposure and HLA in healthy donors. Only in-frame clones appear in the TCRdb table, and some are missing; sequencing was by immunoSEQ multiplex PCR. Of 130,000 or so clones in the sample, roughly 80% were seen once. Sequenced: PBMCs. These receptors came from a female donor in good health and CMV-seronegative. The conserved cysteine and the conserved F or W are not part of the CDR3 here. The order of the fields is V gene, CDR3 length, D gene, J gene, CDR3 protein. A D gene is named only where the DNA matches it firmly.

TRBV30	10	NA	TRBJ2-3	AWSSSTDTQY
TRBV5-6	12	NA	TRBJ1-2	ASSLAERDYGYT
TRBV5-1	13	NA	TRBJ1-2	ASSGDLGANYGYT
TRBV28	13	TRBD1	TRBJ1-1	ASSLSAGGVSEAF
TRBV18	14	TRBD1	TRBJ1-5	ASSRQGTVGNQPQH
TRBV19	12	NA	TRBJ1-2	AIHTGRGFAGYT
TRBV7-7	13	TRBD1	TRBJ2-5	ASSSRDRYQETQY
TRBV7-6	13	TRBD2	TRBJ2-7	ASSRQDGGGYEQY
TRBV5-4	13	TRBD2	TRBJ2-1	ASILTSGGENEQF
TRBV7-3	11	NA	TRBJ2-5	ASSLETEETQY
TRBV10-1	10	TRBD2	TRBJ2-7	ASSGTNYGQY
TRBV9	14	TRBD2	TRBJ2-3	ASSVGLAGVTDTQY
TRBV28	12	TRBD1	TRBJ2-7	ASSQDRGIYEQY
TRBV18	13	TRBD1	TRBJ2-2	ASSLGTANTGELF
TRBV28	12	NA	NA	ASSPIRGHYEQY
TRBV5-1	15	TRBD1	TRBJ1-2	ASSLEPRWDSNYGYT